These 31 T cell receptor beta chains were all obtained from the same sample, sequenced in a study of T cell repertoires in cytomegalovirus infection. TCRdb fed the reads into MiXCR, producing one record per CDR3 protein. This table holds nearly 550,000 distinct CDR3 sequences, about 15% found once. Input material: CD8+ T cells from PBMCs. These receptors were taken from a human donor in good health (CMV status not recorded). Some clones in this sample may be carry-over from other donors' samples.

The chain combines TRBV6-6 with TRBJ2-7; 9 bases match TRBD1. The germline V gene encodes CDR1 MNHNY and CDR2 SVGAGI (reference sequence). Unmatched junction bases numbered 3, after V lost 6 bases and J lost 3 bases. There are 13 residues in the CDR3. CDR3 region: CASRRGQGYEQYF. In nucleotides, the CDR3 is TGTGCCAGCAGAAGGGGACAGGGCTACGAGCAGTACTTC.

This rearrangement joins TRBV6-2 or TRBV6-3 to TRBJ1-1; no clear D gene. The ends were cut back, 2 bases at V and 3 bases at J, with 16 bases in the middle. The CDR3 totals 16 residues. Germline CDR1 and CDR2: MNHEY and SVGEGT. The CDR3 loop reads CASSYPPVVTYTEAFF. CDR3 DNA: TGTGCCAGCAGTTACCCCCCAGTGGTCACGTACACTGAAGCTTTCTTT.

This clonotype was counted a single time. This likely comes from a read error, as the CDR3 has no conserved phenylalanine or tryptophan at its end. The chain uses TRBV12-3 or TRBV12-4 and TRBJ2-4; 11 positions match TRBD2. V lost 3 bases to trimming and J lost 8 bases; unmatched junction nucleotides: 3. The CDR3 covers 14 residues. CDR3 in amino acids: CASSFSGGVDIQYL. CDR3 nucleotides: TGTGCCAGCAGTTTTAGCGGGGGGGTGGACATTCAGTACTTA.

The rearrangement joins TRBV7-3 to TRBJ2-7; 9 bases agree with TRBD1. The CDR3 covers 16 residues. V dropped 1 base and J dropped 2; count of bases not matched to a gene: 6. Germline loops: CDR1 SGHTA, CDR2 FQGTGA. The CDR3 region is CASSLSGTGKAYEQYF. CDR3 in DNA: TGTGCCAGCAGCTTAAGTGGGACAGGGAAGGCCTACGAGCAGTACTTC.

This clonotype showed up just a few times. CDR3 residues: CASSQGMDEKLFF. The CDR3 DNA is TGTGCCAGCAGCCAAGGGATGGATGAAAAACTGTTTTTT. This chain connects TRBV14 to TRBJ1-4, with D unclear. Germline assignment: CDR1 SGHDN and CDR2 FVKESK. Trimming pared 1 base from V and 6 bases from J, leaving 6 bases between. The CDR3 has 13 amino acids.

This clonotype turned up a few times. The J gene is TRBJ2-7, the V gene TRBV10-3; D ambiguous. This CDR3 comprises 16 residues. Germline CDR1 is ENHRY and CDR2 is SYGVKD. The V end lost 6 bases, the J end lost 0 bases, and 18 bases lay between the germline ends. In DNA, the CDR3 is TGTGCCATCAGCGGGTCTAGTATCCATAGCTCCTACGAGCAGTACTTC. Its translation: CAISGSSIHSSYEQYF.

This clonotype has a count of ten or more. This sequence joins TRBV4-1 and TRBJ2-3; 9 bases match TRBD2. CDR3 length: 16 amino acids. Germline V lookup: CDR1 MGHRA, CDR2 YSYEKL. V lost 0 bases and J lost 5; bases outside the gene matches: 6. The CDR3 region is CASSQESSGRRDTQYF. For the CDR3, the DNA is TGCGCCAGCAGCCAAGAGTCCAGCGGGAGGAGAGATACGCAGTATTTT.

This clonotype was recorded a few times. The chain carries TRBV11-2 and TRBJ1-2; unclear D gene. V was trimmed by 2 bases and J by 10 bases, leaving 14 bases between them. Germline CDR1 SGHAT, CDR2 FQNNGV. The CDR3 has 13 amino acids. The CDR3 nucleotides read TGTGCCAGCAGCTTAATCGACGGTTTGGACTACACCTTC. Protein: CASSLIDGLDYTF.

J is TRBJ2-7 and V is TRBV19, with 9 bases matching TRBD2. CDR1 LNHDA and CDR2 SQIVND come from the germline V gene (reference sequence). V was clipped by 3 bases and J by 3 bases; unmatched bases: 6. This CDR3 has 15 amino acids. The CDR3 loop reads CASSIVLAGSYEQYF. The DNA of the CDR3 is TGTGCCAGTAGTATCGTGCTAGCGGGAAGCTACGAGCAGTACTTC.

This clonotype was observed at least ten times. The chain joins TRBV27 to TRBJ2-5; 8 bases are a match to TRBD2. CDR3 length: 14 amino acids. CDR1 MNHEY and CDR2 SMNVEV come from the germline V gene (reference sequence). With V trimmed by 5 bases and J by 5 bases, 7 bases remained unmatched. CDR3 DNA: TGTGCCAGCAGTAGCGGGAGCTTGTCGGAGACCCAGTACTTC. Amino acids: CASSSGSLSETQYF.

This clonotype came up many times. The chain couples TRBV27 to TRBJ1-3; D uncertain. This CDR3 contains 14 residues. Trimming removed 8 bases from V and 0 bases from J, with 11 bases in between. CDR1 is MNHEY, CDR2 SMNVEV, per germline (reference sequence). The CDR3 nucleotides read TGTGCCAGCTCAAGCGCTCCCTCTGGAAACACCATATATTTT. The encoded protein is CASSSAPSGNTIYF.

The table lists this clonotype with many counts. V and J are TRBV7-2 and TRBJ1-2; 8 bases agree with TRBD1. The J segment lost 5 bases and the V segment lost 3 bases, leaving 5 bases of the junction unmatched. This CDR3 comprises 14 residues. Per germline, CDR1 SGHTA and CDR2 FQGNSA. CDR3 sequence: CASSFWDRPYGYTF. Here the CDR3 DNA reads TGTGCCAGCAGCTTTTGGGACAGGCCTTATGGCTACACCTTC.

This clonotype turned up a few times. The V call is TRBV5-8, the J call TRBJ2-7; D not certain. There are 11 residues in the CDR3. From germline, CDR1 is SGHTS and CDR2 YDEGEE. The germline V and J ends were trimmed by 4 bases and 6 bases, with 8 bases remaining between them. The CDR3 DNA follows: TGTGCCAGCAGCCCACACAGCGAGCAGTACTTC. This translates into CASSPHSEQYF.

Many counts were recorded for this clonotype. The chain couples TRBV10-3 to TRBJ2-1, with D unresolved. CDR1 and CDR2 (germline): ENHRY, SYGVKD. This CDR3 has 16 residues. V dropped 2 bases and J dropped 5 bases, with 16 bases sitting between them. The CDR3, as DNA: TGTGCCATCAGTGAGGCCCTGGACCGCCCCGACAATGAGCAGTTCTTC. Protein: CAISEALDRPDNEQFF.

V usage is TRBV6-1 and J usage is TRBJ1-6; D is perhaps TRBD1 (5 bases). This CDR3 spans 16 amino acids. Trimming took off 11 bases at V and 0 bases at J, with 17 bases between the two ends. CDR1 is MNHNS and CDR2 is SASEGT in the germline V gene. CDR3 sequence (DNA): TGTGCCTCTCATGGGGGTCCCAGCTCCTATAATTCACCCCTCCACTTT. Amino acid sequence: CASHGGPSSYNSPLHF.

As for this clonotype: Being one base from a much bigger clone, this may be a read error. The CDR3 ends on some other residue instead of the conserved phenylalanine or tryptophan, so this is likely a read error. The genes are TRBV7-6 and TRBJ2-7; D tentatively fits TRBD1 or TRBD2 (8 bases each). The CDR3 runs to 17 residues. V was shortened by 5 bases and J by 0 bases, with 20 bases between the two germline ends. In germline, CDR1 is SGHVS, CDR2 FNYEAQ. The CDR3 region has the DNA TGTGCCAGCAGCCCGCCCGGGGGGGACAGGATCTCCTACGAGCAGTACTTA. Its protein is CASSPPGGDRISYEQYL.

The table lists this clonotype with many counts. The chain employs TRBV11-2 and TRBJ2-4, with TRBD2 identical over 16 bases. This CDR3 region has 20 residues. Germline trimming cut 5 bases from V and 2 bases from J; bases unmatched to any gene: 12. In germline, CDR1 is SGHAT, CDR2 FQNNGV. The CDR3 region has the DNA TGTGCCAGCAGCACCTCCGGGACTAGCGGGGGGGTAGGCACCAAAAACATTCAGTACTTC. This gives the protein CASSTSGTSGGVGTKNIQYF. Combining the CDR3 with reference TRBV11-2 and TRBJ2-4 gives the whole variable domain EAGVAQSPRYKIIEKRQSVAFWCNPISGHATLYWYQQILGQGPKLLIQFQNNGVVDDSQLPKDRFSAERLKGVDSTLKIQPAKLEDSAVYLCASSTSGTSGGVGTKNIQYFGAGTRLSVL.

The chain carries TRBV5-6 and TRBJ1-1, with D possibly being TRBD1 (6 bases). This CDR3 is built from 12 residues. Germline values: CDR1 SGHDT, CDR2 YYEEEE. V was clipped by 4 bases and J by 8 bases, with 12 bases between them. CDR3 sequence (DNA): TGTGCCAGCAGCCCTAGGGGGGGAGAAGCTTTCTTT. Translated: CASSPRGGEAFF.

This clonotype was counted only a few times. The gene calls are TRBV9 and TRBJ2-7, with 7 bases aligning to TRBD2. The CDR3 length is 15 residues. From germline, CDR1 is SGDLS and CDR2 YYNGEE. V lost 3 bases to trimming and J lost 3 bases; unmatched junction nucleotides: 9. The CDR3 bases are TGTGCCAGCAGCGCCAGCGGGGAGCCAAACTACGAGCAGTACTTC. Translation: CASSASGEPNYEQYF.

Comments on this clonotype: A single base separates this from a much larger clone, so it may be a read error. No conserved phenylalanine or tryptophan ends this CDR3, so it is likely a read error. The gene calls are TRBV27 and TRBJ2-4; unclear D gene. Germline CDR1 is MNHEY and CDR2 is SMNVEV (reference sequence). The CDR3 runs 14 residues. Trimming stripped 3 bases from V and 0 bases from J, with 6 bases between. CDR3 bases: TGTGCCAGCAGTTTTGCGCTAGCCAAAAACATTCAGTACTTA. This codes for CASSFALAKNIQYL.

Only a few counts were recorded for this clonotype. The J gene is TRBJ2-3, the V gene TRBV11-3; D tentatively reads TRBD1 or TRBD2 (5 bases each). This CDR3 region has 15 residues. CDR1 and CDR2 (germline): SGHNT, YENEEA. V lost 6 bases, J lost 2 bases, and 15 bases lay in between. The CDR3 loop reads CASSPALGATDTQYF. CDR3 DNA sequence: TGTGCCAGCAGTCCTGCCCTCGGGGCCACAGATACGCAGTATTTT.

J is TRBJ2-7 and V is TRBV10-3; the match to TRBD1 covers 7 bases. The CDR3 loop spans 14 amino acids. Losses at the gene ends were 6 bases for V and 5 bases for J; bases not matched to a gene: 10. Germline values: CDR1 ENHRY, CDR2 SYGVKD. DNA for the CDR3: TGTGCCATCAGCGTACAGGGGAAGCGAGACGAGCAGTACTTC. Its protein product is CAISVQGKRDEQYF.

The chain links TRBV19 to TRBJ1-3; D is uncertain. V was cut by 6 bases and J by 0 bases, with 27 bases left in between. CDR1 is LNHDA, CDR2 SQIVND, per germline (reference sequence). This CDR3 has 20 residues. The CDR3 nucleotides read TGTGCCAGTAGCGACATTGTATTAATAGAACCGCTGAGCTCTGGAAACACCATATATTTT. Translation: CASSDIVLIEPLSSGNTIYF.

This clonotype was found many times. The genes are TRBV7-3 and TRBJ2-1; D perhaps matches TRBD2 (5 bases). Per germline, CDR1 SGHTA and CDR2 FQGTGA. The CDR3 runs 17 residues. V was shortened by 1 base and J by 8 bases, with 21 bases between the two germline ends. This CDR3 reads CASSLMLWAGGDHEQFF. Written as DNA, the CDR3 is TGTGCCAGCAGCTTAATGTTATGGGCAGGAGGCGACCATGAGCAGTTCTTC.

Comments on this clonotype: A much more abundant neighbour one base away suggests this may be a read error. The gene calls are TRBV5-6 and TRBJ2-7; the D is unclear. Trimming shortened V by 4 bases and J by 0 bases, and 5 bases separated the two germline ends. The CDR3 consists of 12 residues. Germline V gives CDR1 SGHDT, CDR2 YYEEEE. CDR3 amino acids: CASSAISYEQYF. The CDR3 DNA follows: TGTGCCAGCAGCGCCATCTCCTACGAGCAGTACTTC. Full variable domain (missing parts from reference TRBV5-6 and TRBJ2-7): DAGVTQSPTHLIKTRGQQVTLRCSPKSGHDTVSWYQQALGQGPQFIFQYYEEEERQRGNFPDRFSGHQFPNYSSELNVNALLLGDSALYLCASSAISYEQYFGPGTRLTVT.

The gene calls are TRBV27 and TRBJ2-7, with a possible D match to TRBD2 (6 bases). The CDR3 covers 15 residues. Germline-derived CDR1 and CDR2 are MNHEY and SMNVEV (reference sequence). Trimming cost V 1 base and J 4 bases, with 14 bases left between them. Here the CDR3 DNA reads TGTGCCAGCAGTTTATACTATAGGGGAGGATACGAGCAGTACTTC. Translating it yields CASSLYYRGGYEQYF.

Concerning this clonotype: A much bigger clone sits one base away, suggesting this may be a read error. As the CDR3 is not closed by the conserved phenylalanine or tryptophan, this likely results from a read error. The chain has TRBV11-2 and TRBJ2-7, with 7 bases aligning to TRBD1. Germline V CDR1 and CDR2: SGHAT, FQNNGV. With 2 bases clipped from V and 1 base from J, the junction kept 8 bases outside the gene matches. The CDR3 contains 16 residues. The chain's CDR3 is CASSLWTYRGSYEQYL. CDR3 nucleotides: TGTGCCAGCAGCTTATGGACCTACAGGGGTTCCTACGAGCAGTACTTA.

The rearrangement links TRBV10-3 to TRBJ2-1; 10 bases are a match to TRBD2. The J segment lost 7 bases and the V segment lost 2 bases, leaving 5 bases of the junction unmatched. The CDR3 runs to 15 residues. CDR1 and CDR2 (germline): ENHRY, SYGVKD. This CDR3 is CAISESGGAGNEQFF. DNA of the CDR3: TGTGCCATCAGTGAGAGCGGGGGGGCCGGTAATGAGCAGTTCTTC.

This clonotype was observed a handful of times. The chain is built from TRBV3-1 and TRBJ1-1; the D is unclear. Germline V gene sequence: CDR1 LGHDT, CDR2 YNNKEL (reference sequence). The CDR3 is 13 residues long. Trimming removed 3 bases at V and 5 bases at J, with 10 bases between. DNA for the CDR3: TGTGCCAGCAGCCAGTCTAGGATGACTGAAGCTTTCTTT. Its translation: CASSQSRMTEAFF.

There are many counts of this clonotype. This rearrangement joins TRBV27 to TRBJ2-7, with a possible D match to TRBD2 (5 bases). The CDR3 totals 15 residues. V was trimmed by 0 bases and J by 6 bases, leaving 15 bases between them. CDR1 and CDR2 (germline): MNHEY, SMNVEV (reference sequence). The CDR3 here is CASSLSGSADTEQYF. Here the CDR3 DNA reads TGTGCCAGCAGTTTATCGGGCTCAGCGGATACCGAGCAGTACTTC.

This clonotype was counted at least ten times. The chain carries TRBV11-2 and TRBJ2-7, with TRBD1 as a possible D gene (5 bases). Trimming shortened V by 0 bases and J by 7 bases, and 13 bases separated the two germline ends. The CDR3 extends over 14 amino acids. Germline V gene data show CDR1 as SGHAT and CDR2 as FQNNGV. DNA for the CDR3: TGTGCCAGCAGCTTAGATAGGGGTCCAGAAGAGCAGTACTTC. Translated: CASSLDRGPEEQYF.